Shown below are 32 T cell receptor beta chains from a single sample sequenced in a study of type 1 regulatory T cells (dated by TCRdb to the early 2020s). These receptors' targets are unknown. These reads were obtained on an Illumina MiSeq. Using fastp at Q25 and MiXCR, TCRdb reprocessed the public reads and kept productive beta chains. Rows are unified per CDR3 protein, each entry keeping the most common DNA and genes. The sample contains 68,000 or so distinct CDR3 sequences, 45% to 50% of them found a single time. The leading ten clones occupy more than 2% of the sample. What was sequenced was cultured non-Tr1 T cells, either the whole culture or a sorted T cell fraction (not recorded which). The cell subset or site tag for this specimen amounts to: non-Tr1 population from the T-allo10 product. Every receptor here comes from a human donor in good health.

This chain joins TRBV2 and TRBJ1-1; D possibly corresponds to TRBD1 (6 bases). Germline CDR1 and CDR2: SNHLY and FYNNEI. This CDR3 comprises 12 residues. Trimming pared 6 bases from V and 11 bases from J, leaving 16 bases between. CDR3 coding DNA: TGTGCCAGCAGCGAGACAGGAGGGGTGGCTTTCTTT. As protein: CASSETGGVAFF.

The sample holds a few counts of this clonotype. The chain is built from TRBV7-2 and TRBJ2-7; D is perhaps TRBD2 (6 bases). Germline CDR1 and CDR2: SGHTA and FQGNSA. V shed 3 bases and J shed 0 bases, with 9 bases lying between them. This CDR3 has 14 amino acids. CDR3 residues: CASSFYGSSYEQYF. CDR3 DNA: TGTGCCAGCAGCTTCTACGGGAGCTCCTACGAGCAGTACTTC.

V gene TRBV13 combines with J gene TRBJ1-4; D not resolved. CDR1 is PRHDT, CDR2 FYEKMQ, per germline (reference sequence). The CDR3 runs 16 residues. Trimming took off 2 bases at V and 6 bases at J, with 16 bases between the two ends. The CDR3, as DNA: TGTGCCAGCAGCTTATTGTCGGGGTTTAGGCATGAAAAACTGTTTTTT. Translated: CASSLLSGFRHEKLFF.

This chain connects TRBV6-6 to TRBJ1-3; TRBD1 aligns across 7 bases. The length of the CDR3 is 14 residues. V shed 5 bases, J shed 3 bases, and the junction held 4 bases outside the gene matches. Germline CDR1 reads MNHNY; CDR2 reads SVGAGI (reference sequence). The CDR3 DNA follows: TGTGCCAGCAGTCCTACAGGGGATGGAAACACCATATATTTT. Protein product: CASSPTGDGNTIYF.

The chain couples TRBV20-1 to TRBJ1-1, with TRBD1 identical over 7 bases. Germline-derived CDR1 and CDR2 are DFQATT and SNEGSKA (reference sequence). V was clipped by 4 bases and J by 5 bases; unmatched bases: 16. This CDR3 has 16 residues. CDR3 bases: TGCAGTGCTAAGGGACAGAAGGAGGTGGGTAGGACTGAAGCTTTCTTT. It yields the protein CSAKGQKEVGRTEAFF.

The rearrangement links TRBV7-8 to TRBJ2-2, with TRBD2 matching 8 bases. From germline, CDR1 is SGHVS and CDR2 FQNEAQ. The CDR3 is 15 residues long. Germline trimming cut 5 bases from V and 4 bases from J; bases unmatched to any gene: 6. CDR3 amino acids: CASSPSGGRTGELFF. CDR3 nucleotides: TGTGCCAGCAGCCCCAGCGGGGGTCGCACCGGGGAGCTGTTTTTT. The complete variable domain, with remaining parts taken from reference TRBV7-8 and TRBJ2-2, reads GAGVSQSPRYKVAKRGQDVALRCDPISGHVSLFWYQQALGQGPEFLTYFQNEAQLDKSGLPSDRFFAERPEGSVSTLKIQRTQQEDSAVYLCASSPSGGRTGELFFGEGSRLTVL.

Here the CDR3 reads CASAVGIGGYEQYF. CDR3 nucleotides: TGCGCCAGCGCCGTCGGGATTGGGGGCTACGAGCAGTACTTC. The V gene is TRBV5-1, the J gene TRBJ2-7; tentatively, D is TRBD1 or TRBD2 (5 bases each). CDR1 and CDR2 (germline): SGHRS, YFSETQ. The CDR3 spans 14 residues. Deletions cut 7 bases from V and 3 bases from J, with 17 bases between.

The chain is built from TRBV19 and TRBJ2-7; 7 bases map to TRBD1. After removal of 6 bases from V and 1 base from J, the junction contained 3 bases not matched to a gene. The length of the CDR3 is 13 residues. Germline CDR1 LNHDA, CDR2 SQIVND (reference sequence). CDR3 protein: CASRGTASYEQYF. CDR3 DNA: TGTGCCAGTAGAGGGACAGCTTCCTACGAGCAGTACTTC.

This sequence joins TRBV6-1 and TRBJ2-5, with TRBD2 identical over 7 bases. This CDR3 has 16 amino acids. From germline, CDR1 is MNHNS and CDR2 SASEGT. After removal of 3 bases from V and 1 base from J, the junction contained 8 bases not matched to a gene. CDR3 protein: CASSDRDYRLQETQYF. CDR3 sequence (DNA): TGTGCCAGCAGTGATCGGGACTACCGTCTCCAAGAGACCCAGTACTTC.

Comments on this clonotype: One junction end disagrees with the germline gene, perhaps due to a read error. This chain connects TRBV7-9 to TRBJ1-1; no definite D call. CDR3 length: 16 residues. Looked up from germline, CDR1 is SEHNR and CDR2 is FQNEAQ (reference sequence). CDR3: CASSLTGRKVNTETFF. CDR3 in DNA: TGTGCCAGCAGCCTCACCGGCAGGAAAGTGAACACTGAAACTTTCTTT. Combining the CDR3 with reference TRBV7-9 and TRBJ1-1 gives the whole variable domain DTGVSQNPRHKITKRGQNVTFRCDPISEHNRLYWYRQTLGQGPEFLTYFQNEAQLEKSRLLSDRFSAERPKGSFSTLEIQRTEQGDSAMYLCASSLTGRKVNTETFFGQGTRLTVV.

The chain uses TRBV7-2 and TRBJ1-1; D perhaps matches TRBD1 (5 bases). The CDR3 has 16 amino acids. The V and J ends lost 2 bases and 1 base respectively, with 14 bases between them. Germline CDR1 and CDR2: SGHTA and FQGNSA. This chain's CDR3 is CASSLPGSLGNTEAFF. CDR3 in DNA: TGTGCCAGCAGCTTACCAGGGTCATTAGGGAACACTGAAGCTTTCTTT.

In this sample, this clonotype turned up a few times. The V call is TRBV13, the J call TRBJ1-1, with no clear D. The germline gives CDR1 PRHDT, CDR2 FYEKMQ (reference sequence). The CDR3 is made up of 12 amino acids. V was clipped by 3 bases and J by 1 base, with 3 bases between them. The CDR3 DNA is TGTGCCAGCAGCTTGCGGAACACTGAAGCTTTCTTT. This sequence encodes CASSLRNTEAFF.

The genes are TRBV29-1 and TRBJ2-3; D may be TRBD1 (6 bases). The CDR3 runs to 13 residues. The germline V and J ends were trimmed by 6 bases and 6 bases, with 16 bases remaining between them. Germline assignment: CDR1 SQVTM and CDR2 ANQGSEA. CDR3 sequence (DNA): TGCAGCGTGCAGGGGCGTCTTCCCGATACGCAGTATTTT. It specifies CSVQGRLPDTQYF.

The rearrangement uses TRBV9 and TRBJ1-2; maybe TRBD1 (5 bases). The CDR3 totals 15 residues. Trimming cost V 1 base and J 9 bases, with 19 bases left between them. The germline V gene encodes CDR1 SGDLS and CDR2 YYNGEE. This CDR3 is CASSVCEADRTSYTF. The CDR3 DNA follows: TGTGCCAGCAGCGTATGCGAAGCCGACCGGACAAGCTACACCTTC.

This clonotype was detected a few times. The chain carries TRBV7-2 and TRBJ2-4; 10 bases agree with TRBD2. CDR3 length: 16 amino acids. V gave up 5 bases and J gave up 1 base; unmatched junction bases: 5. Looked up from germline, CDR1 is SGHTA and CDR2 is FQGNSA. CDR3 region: CASSAFSGGAKNIQYF. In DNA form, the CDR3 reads TGTGCCAGCAGCGCCTTTAGCGGGGGGGCCAAAAACATTCAGTACTTC. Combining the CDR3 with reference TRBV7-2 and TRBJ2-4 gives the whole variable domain GAGVSQSPSNKVTEKGKDVELRCDPISGHTALYWYRQSLGQGLEFLIYFQGNSAPDKSGLPSDRFSAERTGGSVSTLTIQRTQQEDSAVYLCASSAFSGGAKNIQYFGAGTRLSVL.

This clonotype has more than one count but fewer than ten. The CDR3 loop reads CASSERSPGTQYF. The CDR3, as DNA: TGTGCCAGCAGTGAAAGGTCGCCCGGGACCCAGTACTTC. The V gene is TRBV6-1, the J gene TRBJ2-5; D not resolved. The V end lost 2 bases, the J end lost 7 bases, and 11 bases lay between the germline ends. The CDR3 consists of 13 residues. Germline V gene lookup returns CDR1 MNHNS and CDR2 SASEGT.

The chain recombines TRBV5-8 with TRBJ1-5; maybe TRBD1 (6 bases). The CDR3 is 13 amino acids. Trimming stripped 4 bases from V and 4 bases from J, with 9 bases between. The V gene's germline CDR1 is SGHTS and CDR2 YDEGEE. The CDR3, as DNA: TGTGCCAGCAGCGTGACAGGAAATCAGCCCCAGCATTTT. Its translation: CASSVTGNQPQHF.

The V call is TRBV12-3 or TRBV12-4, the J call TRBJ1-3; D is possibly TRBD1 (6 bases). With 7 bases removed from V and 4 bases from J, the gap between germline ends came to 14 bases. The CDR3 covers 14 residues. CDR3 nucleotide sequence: TGTGCCAGCATGCGGGGGGGCGAAGGAAACACCATATATTTT. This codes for CASMRGGEGNTIYF.

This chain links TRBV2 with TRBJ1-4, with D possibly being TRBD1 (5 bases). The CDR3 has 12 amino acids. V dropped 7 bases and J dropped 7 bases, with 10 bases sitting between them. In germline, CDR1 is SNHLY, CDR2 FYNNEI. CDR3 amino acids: CASIRVGEKLFF. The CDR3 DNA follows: TGTGCCAGCATCAGGGTCGGTGAAAAACTGTTTTTT.

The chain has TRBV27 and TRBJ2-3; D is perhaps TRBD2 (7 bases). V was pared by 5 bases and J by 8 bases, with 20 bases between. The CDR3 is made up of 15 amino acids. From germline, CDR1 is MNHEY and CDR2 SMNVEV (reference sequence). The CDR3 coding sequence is TGTGCCAGCAGTCCCGCGGGGGCCACGCCCGGTACGCAGTATTTT. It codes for CASSPAGATPGTQYF.

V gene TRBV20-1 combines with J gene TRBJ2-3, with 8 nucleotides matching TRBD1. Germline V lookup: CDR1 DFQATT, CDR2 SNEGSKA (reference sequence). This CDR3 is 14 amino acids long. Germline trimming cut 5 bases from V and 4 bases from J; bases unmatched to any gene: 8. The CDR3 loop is CSAPSRGLADTQYF. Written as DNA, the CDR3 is TGCAGTGCTCCATCCAGGGGGCTGGCAGATACGCAGTATTTT.

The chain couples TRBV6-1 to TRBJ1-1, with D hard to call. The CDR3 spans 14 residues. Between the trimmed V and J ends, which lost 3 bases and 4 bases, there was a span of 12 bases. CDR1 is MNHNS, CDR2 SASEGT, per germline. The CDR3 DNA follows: TGTGCCAGCAGTGATTCAAGAGGCGCCACTGAAGCTTTCTTT. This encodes CASSDSRGATEAFF.

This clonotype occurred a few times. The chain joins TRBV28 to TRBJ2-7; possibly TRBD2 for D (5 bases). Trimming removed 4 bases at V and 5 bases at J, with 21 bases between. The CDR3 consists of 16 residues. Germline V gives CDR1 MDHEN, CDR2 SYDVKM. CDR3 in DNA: TGTGCCAGCAGTTCCCTCGACCGGGGTTTGTCCCACGAGCAGTACTTC. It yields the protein CASSSLDRGLSHEQYF.

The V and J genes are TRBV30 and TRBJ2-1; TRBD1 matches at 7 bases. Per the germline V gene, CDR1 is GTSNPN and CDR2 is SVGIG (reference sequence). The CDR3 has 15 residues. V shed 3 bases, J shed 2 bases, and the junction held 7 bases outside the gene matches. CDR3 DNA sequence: TGTGCCTGGAGCATCGGGACAGTAACCTACAATGAGCAGTTCTTC. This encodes CAWSIGTVTYNEQFF.

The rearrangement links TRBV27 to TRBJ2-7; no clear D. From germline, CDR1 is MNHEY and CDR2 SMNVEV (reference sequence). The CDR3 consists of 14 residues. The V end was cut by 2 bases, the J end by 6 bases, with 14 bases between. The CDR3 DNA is TGTGCCAGCAGTTTACTGCCCAGGTACGGCGAGCAGTACTTC. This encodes CASSLLPRYGEQYF.

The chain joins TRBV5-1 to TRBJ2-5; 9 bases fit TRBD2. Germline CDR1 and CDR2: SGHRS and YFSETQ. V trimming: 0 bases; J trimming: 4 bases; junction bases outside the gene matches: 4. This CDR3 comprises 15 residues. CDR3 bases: TGCGCCAGCAGCTTGGATAGCGGGGGAGGAGAGACCCAGTACTTC. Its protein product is CASSLDSGGGETQYF. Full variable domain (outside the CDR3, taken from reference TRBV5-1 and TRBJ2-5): KAGVTQTPRYLIKTRGQQVTLSCSPISGHRSVSWYQQTPGQGLQFLFEYFSETQRNKGNFPGRFSGRQFSNSRSEMNVSTLELGDSALYLCASSLDSGGGETQYFGPGTRLLVL.

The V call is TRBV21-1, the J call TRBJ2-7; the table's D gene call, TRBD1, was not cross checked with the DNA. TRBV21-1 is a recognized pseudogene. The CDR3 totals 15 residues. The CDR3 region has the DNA TGTGCCAGTAAGGACCGGGACAGGGTTAACTACGAGCAGTACTTC. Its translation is CASKDRDRVNYEQYF.

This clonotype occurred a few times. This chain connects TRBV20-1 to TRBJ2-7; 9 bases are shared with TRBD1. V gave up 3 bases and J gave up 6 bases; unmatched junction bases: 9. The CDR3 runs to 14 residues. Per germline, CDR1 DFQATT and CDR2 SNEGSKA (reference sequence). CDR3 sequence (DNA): TGCAGTGCTAGTAGTTTGGGACAGGGTGGCGAGCAGTACTTC. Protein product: CSASSLGQGGEQYF.

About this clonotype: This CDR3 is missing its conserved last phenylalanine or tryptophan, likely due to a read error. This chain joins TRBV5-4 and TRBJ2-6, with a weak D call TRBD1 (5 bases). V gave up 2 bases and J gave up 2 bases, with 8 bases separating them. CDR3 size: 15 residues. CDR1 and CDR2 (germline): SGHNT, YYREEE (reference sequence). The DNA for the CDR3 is TGTGCCAGCAGCTTACCCAGGGCTGGGGCCAACGTCCTGACTTCC. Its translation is CASSLPRAGANVLTS.

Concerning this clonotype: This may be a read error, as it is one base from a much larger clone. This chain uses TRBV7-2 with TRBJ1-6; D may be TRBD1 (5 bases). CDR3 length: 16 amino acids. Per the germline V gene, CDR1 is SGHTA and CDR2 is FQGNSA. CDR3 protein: CVSSLDPGPINSPLHF. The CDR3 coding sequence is TGTGTCAGCAGCTTAGATCCGGGACCGATCAATTCACCCCTCCACTTT.

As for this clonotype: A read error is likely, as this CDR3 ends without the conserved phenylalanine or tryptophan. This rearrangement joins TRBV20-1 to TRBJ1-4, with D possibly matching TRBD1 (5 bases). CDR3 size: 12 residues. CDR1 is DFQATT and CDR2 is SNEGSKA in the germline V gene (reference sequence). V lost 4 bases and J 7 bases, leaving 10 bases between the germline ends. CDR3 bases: TGCAGTGCTACAGGGTTAGGTGAAAAACTGTTTATT. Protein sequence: CSATGLGEKLFI.

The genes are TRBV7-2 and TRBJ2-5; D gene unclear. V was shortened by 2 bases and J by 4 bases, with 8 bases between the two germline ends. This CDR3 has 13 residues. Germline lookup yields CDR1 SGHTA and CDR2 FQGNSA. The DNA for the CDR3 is TGTGCCAGCAGCTTACGAAGGCCAGAGACCCAGTACTTC. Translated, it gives CASSLRRPETQYF.